This TCR beta chain is drawn from a study of cytomegalovirus exposure and HLA in healthy donors. A multiplex PCR was run with 60 Vbeta primers and 13 Jbeta primers. The table came from immunoSEQ multiplex PCR; TCRdb's copy has only in-frame clones and leaves some out. The sample includes approximately 140,000 clones, roughly 74% of them seen just once. Points from the study as a whole: Only CMV serostatus was available as immune exposure information. Per published accounts, TCR beta sequences correctly predicted the HLA-A and HLA-B alleles of most subjects. Follow-up analysis later connected one missense variant in DCLRE1C with trimming of TCR beta V- and J-genes.

V lost 1 base and J lost 7, with 13 bases in between. The CDR3 extends over 14 amino acids. Germline lookup yields CDR1 SGHNT and CDR2 YYREEE (reference sequence). On this clone: The antigen remains undetermined.

The rearrangement uses TRBV5-4 and TRBJ2-3; D is perhaps TRBD1 (5 bases). Sequenced material: PBMCs. The clonotype originates from a woman aged 40 to 50 in good health and CMV-seropositive. The CDR3 sequence: CASSLWGGGNTQYF. In DNA form, the CDR3 reads TGTGCCAGCAGCTTGTGGGGCGGTGGAAATACGCAGTATTTT.